This T cell receptor (beta chain) was recorded in a study of radiotherapy plus CTLA-4 blockade in lung cancer. At the level of the study: In about 20% of patients, objective responses were seen; approximately 31% had disease control. The study's findings and limits: Among blood TCR repertoires after radiotherapy plus ipilimumab, tumor-derived clones expanded. The best prediction of response reportedly came from early blood T cell clone dynamics, with interferon-beta.

TCRdb's table, derived via immunoSEQ multiplex PCR, lists solely in-frame clones and lacks some. Of 45,000 to 60,000 clones in the sample, about 85% were seen once. Of note for this clone: Its target is not known.

Focal radiation plus CTLA-4 blockade with ipilimumab was given to patients with chemo-refractory metastatic non-small-cell lung cancer. This sample comprised peripheral blood, obtained from a patient treated with radiotherapy plus ipilimumab. The TCR originated in a human donor with non-small cell lung cancer who had a complete response to radiotherapy plus ipilimumab.

The CDR3 nucleotides read TGTGCCAGCAGCTGGGGCCCTAGCGGGGGTAATTACGAGCAGTACTTC. Its protein is CASSWGPSGGNYEQYF. This chain connects TRBV7-2 to TRBJ2-7; 10 bases line up with TRBD2. The CDR3 sequence is 16 residues long. CDR1 and CDR2 (germline): SGHTA, FQGNSA. The V and J ends lost 4 bases and 4 bases, in that order; junction bases with no gene match: 10.